The 14 T cell receptor beta chains reported below all come from one sample, sequenced in a study of blood T cell repertoires in COVID-19. Profiled with immunoSEQ multiplex PCR; TCRdb holds only in-frame clones, not every one. The sample shows about 330,000 clones, roughly 84% of them seen only once. The specimen was PBMCs or T cells enriched from blood (not recorded which). These receptors were taken from a young woman who had recovered from COVID-19.

This clone was counted once. V usage is TRBV18 and J usage is TRBJ2-7; 7 nucleotides line up with TRBD1. The CDR3 runs 12 residues. Trimming took 4 bases from V and 5 from J; bases not matched to a gene: 2. Germline V gives CDR1 KGHSH, CDR2 LQKENI. The CDR3 here is CASSRDRDEQYF. CDR3 in DNA: TGTGCCAGCTCACGGGACAGAGACGAGCAGTACTTC.

The gene calls are TRBV5-5 and TRBJ1-6, with D perhaps TRBD1 (5 bases). This CDR3 is built from 15 residues. V lost 1 base to trimming and J lost 7 bases, with 12 bases between them. Germline assignment: CDR1 SGHKS and CDR2 YYEKEE (reference sequence). CDR3 DNA: TGTGCCAGCAGCTTGTGGGGGGAAGGAAATTCACCCCTCCACTTT. Residues: CASSLWGEGNSPLHF.

The chain is built from TRBV6-5 and TRBJ1-3, with D possibly TRBD1 on 5 matching bases. The V gene's germline CDR1 is MNHEY and CDR2 SVGAGI. This CDR3 comprises 15 residues. V lost 6 bases and J 0 bases, leaving 12 bases between the germline ends. The DNA for the CDR3 is TGTGCCAGCAGACCACAGGACCACTCTGGAAACACCATATATTTT. Its protein product is CASRPQDHSGNTIYF.

The rearrangement joins TRBV10-3 to TRBJ1-1; 9 nucleotides align to TRBD1. CDR1 and CDR2 (germline): ENHRY, SYGVKD. The junction had 9 bases not matched to a gene; V was cut back by 6 bases and J by 7 bases. The CDR3 is made up of 14 amino acids. The CDR3 here is CAIRSTGGLNEAFF. The CDR3 region has the DNA TGTGCCATCAGATCCACAGGGGGCTTAAATGAAGCTTTCTTT.

The gene calls are TRBV6-5 and TRBJ2-1, with TRBD2 matching over 10 bases. This CDR3 comprises 16 residues. The ends lost 0 bases at V and 6 bases at J; junction bases unmatched: 5. Germline V gene lookup returns CDR1 MNHEY and CDR2 SVGAGI. The chain's CDR3 is CASSYSGQRGGNEQFF. The CDR3 nucleotides are TGTGCCAGCAGTTACTCTGGACAGCGGGGGGGCAATGAGCAGTTCTTC.

The chain is built from TRBV27 and TRBJ1-2; 7 positions agree with TRBD1. Germline V CDR1 and CDR2: MNHEY, SMNVEV (reference sequence). J was trimmed by 5 bases and V by 3 bases; bases with no gene match: 6. The length of the CDR3 is 14 residues. DNA of the CDR3: TGTGCCAGCAGTTTCGGCGGACAGGCGTATGGCTACACCTTC. Its translation: CASSFGGQAYGYTF.

As regards this clone: A much larger clone differs from this one at a single base, so this may be a read error. This chain connects TRBV24-1 to TRBJ2-3; 9 nucleotides line up with TRBD1. There are 16 residues in the CDR3. Looked up from germline, CDR1 is KGHDR and CDR2 is SFDVKD. V dropped 6 bases and J dropped 5; count of bases not matched to a gene: 11. Here the CDR3 reads CATSPGQGWGIDTQYF. The CDR3 DNA reads TGTGCCACCAGTCCGGGACAGGGTTGGGGCATAGATACGCAGTATTTT.

The chain couples TRBV7-6 to TRBJ1-5; TRBD1 agrees at 9 bases. The ends lost 5 bases at V and 2 bases at J; junction bases unmatched: 4. CDR3 length: 15 amino acids. CDR1 SGHVS and CDR2 FNYEAQ come from the germline V gene. In DNA form, the CDR3 reads TGTGCCAGCAGCCAAGGGGACAGGGGCAATCAGCCCCAGCATTTT. Its protein is CASSQGDRGNQPQHF.

A single count supports this clone. The chain employs TRBV14 and TRBJ1-2, with 8 bases that match TRBD1. J lost 5 bases, V lost 2 bases, and 10 bases had no gene match. The CDR3 consists of 16 residues. Germline-derived CDR1 and CDR2 are SGHDN and FVKESK. The CDR3 nucleotides are TGTGCCAGCAGCCAAATAGATAAAGACAGGGGATATGGCTACACCTTC. This codes for CASSQIDKDRGYGYTF.

The chain employs TRBV5-1 and TRBJ1-2; D is ambiguous. With 0 bases removed from V and 4 bases from J, the gap between germline ends came to 10 bases. Germline CDR1 SGHRS, CDR2 YFSETQ. The length of the CDR3 is 14 residues. The CDR3 loop is CASSLAITVYGYTF. As DNA, the CDR3 is TGCGCCAGCAGCTTGGCCATAACTGTCTATGGCTACACCTTC.

The rearrangement joins TRBV10-3 to TRBJ1-2, with 7 nucleotides matching TRBD1. CDR1 ENHRY and CDR2 SYGVKD come from the germline V gene. V lost 6 bases to trimming and J lost 3 bases; unmatched junction nucleotides: 4. This CDR3 comprises 13 residues. CDR3 protein: CAISRDSDYGYTF. CDR3 bases: TGTGCCATCAGCCGGGACAGCGACTATGGCTACACCTTC.

The chain has TRBV28 and TRBJ1-1, with unresolved D. The germline V gene has CDR1 MDHEN and CDR2 SYDVKM. The CDR3 contains 14 residues. V shed 3 bases and J shed 1 base, with 9 bases lying between them. In DNA form, the CDR3 reads TGTGCCAGCAGTTTTAGCGGCAGGAACACTGAAGCTTTCTTT. Its translation is CASSFSGRNTEAFF.

This clone has just one count. The J gene is TRBJ2-7, the V gene TRBV14; 9 positions match TRBD1. The CDR3 extends over 18 amino acids. Germline V lookup: CDR1 SGHDN, CDR2 FVKESK. Trimming cost V 2 bases and J 4 bases; bases outside gene matches: 15. The CDR3 DNA sequence: TGTGCCAGCAGCCAACAGAAACAGGGGGCCCAAATGAGGTACGAGCAGTACTTC. The encoded protein is CASSQQKQGAQMRYEQYF.

V usage is TRBV24-1 and J usage is TRBJ2-2; TRBD1 matches at 10 bases. V trimming: 1 base; J trimming: 0 bases; junction bases outside the gene matches: 4. The CDR3 consists of 18 residues. Germline values: CDR1 KGHDR, CDR2 SFDVKD. The CDR3 nucleotides are TGTGCCACCAGTGATTTTTCTGGACAGGGGGCGAACACCGGGGAGCTGTTTTTT. It specifies CATSDFSGQGANTGELFF.